These 22 T cell receptor beta chains came from one sample sequenced in a study of a mutant IDH1 vaccine in newly diagnosed glioma. This sample's time point: baseline, week 1 (first vaccination visit). Treatment indicated: pre-vaccination baseline after standard-of-care therapy. Clones were read by immunoSEQ multiplex PCR, and TCRdb kept only the in-frame ones, dropping some. This table has approximately 100,000 clones, over 85% appearing once. The sample here was PBMCs, taken from a glioma patient treated with radiotherapy, temozolomide or both. These receptors originate from a woman aged 45-65 years with glioma.

This clone was counted only a few times. The chain recombines TRBV6-1 with TRBJ1-5; no clear D gene. Trimming cost V 0 bases and J 7 bases, with 7 bases left between them. Germline CDR1 and CDR2: MNHNS and SASEGT. The CDR3 has 13 residues. The DNA for the CDR3 is TGTGCCAGCAGTGAAGCGATGGCCCAGCCCCAGCATTTT. It specifies CASSEAMAQPQHF.

This rearrangement joins TRBV15 to TRBJ2-7, with D perhaps TRBD2 (6 bases). The V and J ends lost 1 base and 1 base respectively, with 20 bases between them. The CDR3 loop spans 18 amino acids. The germline CDR1 and CDR2 sequences are LNHNV and YYDKDF (reference sequence). The CDR3 loop is CATSRAFSGPSSSYEQYF. The CDR3 DNA sequence: TGTGCCACCAGCAGAGCCTTTAGCGGCCCATCGTCTTCCTACGAGCAGTACTTC.

The chain recombines TRBV10-2 with TRBJ2-2; D is undetermined. This CDR3 has 15 amino acids. V was cut by 6 bases and J by 0 bases, with 11 bases left in between. Germline assignment: CDR1 WSHSY and CDR2 SAAADI. The CDR3 spells CASRRQASNTGELFF. The DNA of the CDR3 is TGCGCCAGCAGGAGGCAGGCGTCGAACACCGGGGAGCTGTTTTTT.

In its sample, this clone was seen a few times. The V and J genes are TRBV19 and TRBJ2-7, with TRBD2 identical over 13 bases. Germline V gives CDR1 LNHDA, CDR2 SQIVND (reference sequence). The CDR3 covers 15 residues. The CDR3 sequence is CASLLAGGLSYEQYF. The CDR3 DNA sequence: TGTGCTAGTCTACTAGCGGGAGGGCTAAGTTACGAGCAGTACTTC.

The J gene is TRBJ1-1, the V gene TRBV28; no clear D gene. The V gene's germline CDR1 is MDHEN and CDR2 SYDVKM. With 6 bases removed from V and 1 base from J, the gap between germline ends came to 9 bases. The length of the CDR3 is 13 residues. The CDR3 region is CASSRPGNTEAFF. The CDR3 bases are TGTGCCAGCAGCAGACCAGGGAACACTGAAGCTTTCTTT.

The chain uses TRBV4-2 and TRBJ2-1; TRBD2 is a possible D gene (5 bases). Trimming shortened V by 0 bases and J by 5 bases, and 14 bases separated the two germline ends. There are 16 residues in the CDR3. Germline V gene sequence: CDR1 LGHNA, CDR2 YNFKEQ. The CDR3 DNA reads as TGTGCCAGCAGCCAAGAAGGTGGGAGTAGTAACAATGAGCAGTTCTTC. It specifies CASSQEGGSSNNEQFF.

The chain uses TRBV5-1 and TRBJ2-2, with TRBD2 matching over 11 bases. The CDR3 covers 16 residues. CDR1 is SGHRS, CDR2 YFSETQ, per germline. V lost 7 bases and J lost 4; bases outside the gene matches: 9. CDR3 DNA sequence: TGCGCCAGCCACTACAGGACTAGCGGGTTCACCGGGGAGCTGTTTTTT. Translated, it gives CASHYRTSGFTGELFF. Variable domain in full (rest from reference TRBV5-1 and TRBJ2-2): KAGVTQTPRYLIKTRGQQVTLSCSPISGHRSVSWYQQTPGQGLQFLFEYFSETQRNKGNFPGRFSGRQFSNSRSEMNVSTLELGDSALYLCASHYRTSGFTGELFFGEGSRLTVL.

V is TRBV2 and J is TRBJ2-5; TRBD1 is a possible D gene (6 bases). The CDR3 length is 16 residues. The V end was cut by 0 bases, the J end by 4 bases, with 15 bases between. The germline gives CDR1 SNHLY, CDR2 FYNNEI. The CDR3 sequence is CASSEATRWGRETQYF. For the CDR3, the DNA is TGTGCCAGCAGTGAAGCGACCAGATGGGGGCGAGAGACCCAGTACTTC.

The chain carries TRBV7-3 and TRBJ2-1, with 7 bases that match TRBD2. In germline, CDR1 is SGHTA, CDR2 FQGTGA. The CDR3 runs 13 residues. The trim removed 5 bases at V and 8 bases at J, leaving 6 bases unmatched. CDR3 sequence: CASSTRLADEQFF. CDR3 coding DNA: TGTGCCAGCAGCACCCGACTAGCAGATGAGCAGTTCTTC.

The rearrangement uses TRBV6-1 and TRBJ1-6, with TRBD1 identical over 9 bases. Germline assignment: CDR1 MNHNS and CDR2 SASEGT. CDR3 length: 15 amino acids. The V and J ends lost 5 bases and 7 bases, in that order; junction bases with no gene match: 6. The CDR3 nucleotides are TGTGCCAGCAGTAGGACAGGGGCAGAGAATTCACCCCTCCACTTT. Encoded protein: CASSRTGAENSPLHF.

The V gene is TRBV28, the J gene TRBJ1-4; D might be TRBD1 (5 bases). The CDR3 is 16 amino acids. CDR1 MDHEN and CDR2 SYDVKM come from the germline V gene. Trimming pared 7 bases from V and 0 bases from J, leaving 15 bases between. CDR3 protein: CASIKQRGTTNEKLFF. In DNA, the CDR3 is TGTGCCAGCATAAAGCAGAGGGGAACAACTAATGAAAAACTGTTTTTT.

The CDR3 DNA is TGTGCCAGTAGTTACACATCTTTCTACGAGCAGTACTTC. This encodes CASSYTSFYEQYF. The chain joins TRBV19 to TRBJ2-7; D not certain. CDR3 size: 13 residues. V was pared by 5 bases and J by 3 bases, with 11 bases between. Germline CDR1 is LNHDA and CDR2 is SQIVND (reference sequence).

The V gene is TRBV7-9, the J gene TRBJ2-7; no reliable D call. V lost 1 base and J lost 2, with 6 bases in between. CDR1 and CDR2 from the germline V gene are SEHNR and FQNEAQ (reference sequence). The length of the CDR3 is 13 residues. The CDR3 region has the DNA TGTGCCAGCAGCTTAGTTGAGCCCTACGAGCAGTACTTC. It is translated as CASSLVEPYEQYF.

The chain carries TRBV7-9 and TRBJ2-2; TRBD1 is a possible D gene (5 bases). Between the trimmed V and J ends, which lost 1 base and 13 bases, there was a span of 13 bases. The germline V gene encodes CDR1 SEHNR and CDR2 FQNEAQ (reference sequence). This CDR3 is built from 13 residues. CDR3 sequence (DNA): TGTGCCAGCAGCTTAGGAACTTTGGGGCGGCTGTTTTTT. It specifies CASSLGTLGRLFF.

The chain employs TRBV5-1 and TRBJ2-7; 7 nucleotides align to TRBD1. With 3 bases clipped from V and 0 bases from J, the junction kept 6 bases outside the gene matches. The germline CDR1 and CDR2 sequences are SGHRS and YFSETQ. CDR3 length equals 15 residues. DNA for the CDR3: TGCGCCAGCAGCTCCTCACAGGGGCTCTCCTACGAGCAGTACTTC. It yields the protein CASSSSQGLSYEQYF.

V and J are TRBV18 and TRBJ1-1, with unresolved D. The CDR3 has 14 amino acids. The germline CDR1 and CDR2 sequences are KGHSH and LQKENI. V was pared by 3 bases and J by 6 bases, with 14 bases between. CDR3 DNA sequence: TGTGCCAGCTCACCCCGGACTAGGGTCTCTGAAGCTTTCTTT. This translates into CASSPRTRVSEAFF.

The CDR3 nucleotides are TGTGCCAGCAGGCCCCCGGGCAGGCGACTAGACACAGATACGCAGTATTTT. This translates into CASRPPGRRLDTDTQYF. This chain connects TRBV27 to TRBJ2-3; D perhaps matches TRBD2 (6 bases). V lost 6 bases and J lost 2, with 21 bases in between. Germline CDR1 MNHEY, CDR2 SMNVEV (reference sequence). The CDR3 is 17 amino acids.

About this clone itself: Other DNA sequences from this sample encode an identical CDR3 as well. This sequence joins TRBV7-9 and TRBJ1-1; D ambiguous. Trimming took 0 bases from V and 1 from J, leaving 3 bases between them. The CDR3 sequence is 13 residues long. Germline V gene lookup returns CDR1 SEHNR and CDR2 FQNEAQ (reference sequence). The CDR3 coding sequence is TGTGCCAGCAGCTTAGCAGGGAACACTGAAGCTTTCTTT. It specifies CASSLAGNTEAFF.

This clone was detected only once. The genes are TRBV4-1 and TRBJ1-2; a possible D gene is TRBD1 (5 bases). The CDR3 consists of 17 residues. Trimming removed 1 base at V and 2 bases at J, with 17 bases between. Germline V gene lookup returns CDR1 MGHRA and CDR2 YSYEKL. CDR3 residues: CASSQGWGGDRNYGYTF. The CDR3 DNA is TGCGCCAGCAGCCAAGGCTGGGGAGGGGATAGGAACTATGGCTACACCTTC.

The CDR3 sequence is CASSLVASGSAGREQYF. CDR3 coding DNA: TGTGCCAGCAGCTTAGTCGCTAGCGGGAGTGCGGGACGCGAGCAGTACTTC. The gene calls are TRBV5-6 and TRBJ2-5, with 10 bases aligning to TRBD2. The assigned J gene may be wrong: the sequence end matches TRBJ2-7 better. This CDR3 is built from 17 residues. Germline CDR1 SGHDT, CDR2 YYEEEE.

This clone occurred once. This chain joins TRBV11-1 and TRBJ2-3; a weak D match, TRBD2 (5 bases). Germline lookup yields CDR1 SGHAT and CDR2 FQDESV (reference sequence). This CDR3 comprises 15 residues. V was clipped by 2 bases and J by 0 bases, with 9 bases between them. The CDR3 DNA reads TGTGCCAGCAGCTTACAAGCGGCTAGCACAGATACGCAGTATTTT. Translation gives CASSLQAASTDTQYF. Using reference TRBV11-1 and TRBJ2-3 for the parts outside the CDR3, the full variable domain is EAEVAQSPRYKITEKSQAVAFWCDPISGHATLYWYRQILGQGPELLVQFQDESVVDDSQLPKDRFSAERLKGVDSTLKIQPAELGDSAMYLCASSLQAASTDTQYFGPGTRLTVL.

This chain links TRBV19 with TRBJ2-2; 8 nucleotides agree with TRBD2. This CDR3 has 16 residues. Trimming at V came to 4 bases and at J to 4 bases, leaving 8 bases not matched to a gene. CDR1 LNHDA and CDR2 SQIVND come from the germline V gene (reference sequence). The CDR3 DNA sequence: TGTGCCAGTAGTAATCTGGGACTAGTCGGCACCGGGGAGCTGTTTTTT. It is translated as CASSNLGLVGTGELFF.